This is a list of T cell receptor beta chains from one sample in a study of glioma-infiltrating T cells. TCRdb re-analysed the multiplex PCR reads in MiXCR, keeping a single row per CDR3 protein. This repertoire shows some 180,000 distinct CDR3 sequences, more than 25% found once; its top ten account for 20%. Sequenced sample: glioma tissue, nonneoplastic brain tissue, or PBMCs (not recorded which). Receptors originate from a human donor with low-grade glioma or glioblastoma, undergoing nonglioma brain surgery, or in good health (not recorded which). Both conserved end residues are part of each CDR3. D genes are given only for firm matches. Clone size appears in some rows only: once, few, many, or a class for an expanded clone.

CDR3aa: CASSYTLRQGPREKLFF; CDR3nt: TGTGCCAGCAGTTACACGCTTCGACAGGGACCGAGAGAAAAACTGTTTTTT; abundance: many; v_gene: TRBV6-1; j_gene: TRBJ1-4; d_gene: TRBD1
CDR3aa: CSALVRELNSNQPQHF; CDR3nt: TGCAGTGCCCTAGTTAGGGAACTGAATAGCAATCAGCCCCAGCATTTT; abundance: many; v_gene: TRBV20-1; j_gene: TRBJ1-5; d_gene: NA
CDR3aa: CASSYSGSNEQFF; CDR3nt: TGTGCCAGCAGTTACAGCGGGAGCAATGAGCAGTTCTTC; abundance: NA; v_gene: TRBV6-2/TRBV6-3; j_gene: TRBJ2-1; d_gene: TRBD2
CDR3aa: CTSSLGQGASTPMNTEAFF; CDR3nt: TGTACCAGCAGTTTGGGACAGGGGGCCTCAACTCCCATGAACACTGAAGCTTTCTTT; abundance: NA; v_gene: TRBV12-3/TRBV12-4; j_gene: TRBJ1-1; d_gene: TRBD1
CDR3aa: CASSYVGWGQPQHF; CDR3nt: TGTGCCAGCAGTTACGTGGGGTGGGGTCAGCCCCAGCATTTT; abundance: many; v_gene: TRBV6-2/TRBV6-3; j_gene: TRBJ1-5; d_gene: NA
CDR3aa: CASSFYICRGLARGSYEQYF; CDR3nt: NA; abundance: few; v_gene: TRBV28; j_gene: TRBJ2-7; d_gene: NA
CDR3aa: CASSQEGVQPRAFF; CDR3nt: TGCGCCAGCAGCCAAGAAGGGGTCCAACCGAGGGCTTTCTTT; abundance: many; v_gene: TRBV4-3; j_gene: TRBJ1-1; d_gene: NA
CDR3aa: CASSLAYSYEQFF; CDR3nt: TGTGCCAGCAGTCTCGCCTATTCCTACGAGCAGTTCTTT; abundance: NA; v_gene: TRBV27; j_gene: TRBJ1-1; d_gene: NA
CDR3aa: CASSLSGGPETQYF; CDR3nt: TGTGCCAGCAGTCTTAGCGGAGGACCAGAGACCCAGTACTTC; abundance: many; v_gene: TRBV12-3/TRBV12-4; j_gene: TRBJ2-5; d_gene: NA
CDR3aa: CASSARAGIGNQPQHF; CDR3nt: TGTGCCAGCAGCGCCCGAGCGGGAATTGGCAATCAGCCCCAGCATTTT; abundance: many; v_gene: TRBV4-2; j_gene: TRBJ1-5; d_gene: NA
CDR3aa: CAGSYGSGGQGEQYF; CDR3nt: TGTGCCGGCAGTTACGGGTCCGGAGGGCAGGGCGAGCAGTACTTC; abundance: NA; v_gene: TRBV28; j_gene: TRBJ2-7; d_gene: NA
CDR3aa: CASSFGTSRNEQFF; CDR3nt: TGTGCCAGCAGTTTTGGGACTAGCAGAAATGAGCAGTTCTTC; abundance: NA; v_gene: TRBV28; j_gene: TRBJ2-1; d_gene: TRBD2
CDR3aa: CSATPGATYEQYF; CDR3nt: TGCAGTGCAACACCAGGGGCTACCTACGAGCAGTACTTC; abundance: many; v_gene: TRBV20-1; j_gene: TRBJ2-7; d_gene: NA
CDR3aa: CSASSEGNQPQHF; CDR3nt: TGCAGTGCTAGTTCGGAGGGGAATCAGCCCCAGCATTTT; abundance: few; v_gene: TRBV20-1; j_gene: TRBJ1-5; d_gene: NA
CDR3aa: CASSGRDRAFYEQYF; CDR3nt: TGTGCCAGCAGTGGCCGGGACAGGGCATTCTACGAGCAGTACTTC; abundance: many; v_gene: TRBV6-1; j_gene: TRBJ2-7; d_gene: TRBD1
CDR3aa: CASSIGTRGVQPQHF; CDR3nt: TGTGCCAGTAGTATCGGGACAAGAGGCGTGCAGCCCCAGCATTTT; abundance: many; v_gene: TRBV19; j_gene: TRBJ1-5; d_gene: NA
CDR3aa: CASSLLRGKDEQYF; CDR3nt: TGTGCCAGCAGCTTACTGCGGGGGAAGGACGAGCAGTACTTC; abundance: few; v_gene: TRBV11-2; j_gene: TRBJ2-7; d_gene: TRBD2
CDR3aa: CASNIRGGYTF; CDR3nt: TGTGCCAGCAACATTAGGGGTGGCTACACCTTC; abundance: NA; v_gene: TRBV28; j_gene: TRBJ1-2; d_gene: NA
CDR3aa: CASTSDSYEQYF; CDR3nt: TGTGCCAGCACCTCTGACTCCTACGAGCAGTACTTC; abundance: many; v_gene: TRBV28; j_gene: TRBJ2-7; d_gene: NA
CDR3aa: CASSLVTAGVDEQFF; CDR3nt: TGTGCCAGCAGCTTAGTTACGGCGGGAGTCGATGAGCAGTTCTTC; abundance: many; v_gene: TRBV7-6; j_gene: TRBJ2-1; d_gene: TRBD2
CDR3aa: CASSYWGSGLAGGAQYF; CDR3nt: TGTGCCAGCAGTTACTGGGGCTCGGGACTAGCGGGAGGGGCCCAGTACTTC; abundance: NA; v_gene: TRBV6-5; j_gene: TRBJ2-5; d_gene: TRBD2
CDR3aa: CASRSGYQETQYF; CDR3nt: TGTGCCAGCAGATCAGGGTACCAAGAGACCCAGTACTTC; abundance: many; v_gene: TRBV28; j_gene: TRBJ2-5; d_gene: NA
CDR3aa: CSARLGTDRFMNTEAFF; CDR3nt: TGCAGTGCTCGTCTTGGGACAGATCGGTTCATGAACACTGAAGCTTTCTTT; abundance: many; v_gene: TRBV20-1; j_gene: TRBJ1-1; d_gene: TRBD1
CDR3aa: CASRGSQGGFYEQYF; CDR3nt: TGCGCCAGCAGGGGGTCGCAGGGGGGCTTCTACGAGCAGTACTTC; abundance: NA; v_gene: TRBV5-1; j_gene: TRBJ2-7; d_gene: NA
CDR3aa: CASSPTSIADTQYF; CDR3nt: TGTGCCAGCAGCCCAACTAGCATCGCAGATACGCAGTATTTT; abundance: many; v_gene: TRBV7-9; j_gene: TRBJ2-3; d_gene: NA
CDR3aa: CSVTKGRGPRNEQYF; CDR3nt: TGCAGCGTTACAAAGGGGAGGGGCCCCCGGAACGAGCAGTACTTC; abundance: few; v_gene: TRBV29-1; j_gene: TRBJ2-7; d_gene: TRBD2
CDR3aa: CASSIRGPAEQYF; CDR3nt: TGTGCCAGTAGTATACGGGGGCCGGCCGAGCAGTACTTC; abundance: NA; v_gene: TRBV19; j_gene: TRBJ2-7; d_gene: NA
CDR3aa: CASSEWDSLSGNTIYF; CDR3nt: TGTGCCAGCAGTGAATGGGACAGCCTGTCTGGAAACACCATATATTTT; abundance: medium-sized; v_gene: TRBV6-1; j_gene: TRBJ1-3; d_gene: TRBD1
CDR3aa: CASADTVDGELFF; CDR3nt: TGCGCCAGCGCCGACACTGTGGACGGGGAGCTGTTTTTT; abundance: many; v_gene: TRBV5-1; j_gene: TRBJ2-2; d_gene: NA
CDR3aa: CASSYSDYEQYF; CDR3nt: TGTGCCAGCAGTTACTCGGATTACGAGCAGTACTTC; abundance: many; v_gene: TRBV6-2/TRBV6-3; j_gene: TRBJ2-7; d_gene: NA
CDR3aa: CATSGGGTDTQYF; CDR3nt: TGTGCCACCAGTGGAGGAGGGACAGATACGCAGTATTTT; abundance: many; v_gene: TRBV24-1; j_gene: TRBJ2-3; d_gene: NA
CDR3aa: CASSAGDTWGEAFF; CDR3nt: TGTGCCAGCAGCGCCGGGGACACCTGGGGCGAAGCTTTCTTT; abundance: NA; v_gene: TRBV9; j_gene: TRBJ1-1; d_gene: NA
CDR3aa: CASSPGPLNTEAFF; CDR3nt: TGCGCCAGCAGTCCGGGACCCTTGAACACTGAAGCTTTCTTT; abundance: NA; v_gene: TRBV5-1; j_gene: TRBJ1-1; d_gene: NA
CDR3aa: CASSLLVVDTQYF; CDR3nt: TGTGCCAGCAGCTTACTGGTTGTAGATACGCAGTATTTT; abundance: NA; v_gene: TRBV11-2; j_gene: TRBJ2-3; d_gene: NA
CDR3aa: CASSLRRGGNEQFF; CDR3nt: TGCGCCAGCAGCTTGCGGCGGGGTGGCAATGAGCAGTTCTTC; abundance: many; v_gene: TRBV5-1; j_gene: TRBJ2-1; d_gene: NA
CDR3aa: CASSLGPAGSENTIYF; CDR3nt: TGTGCCAGCAGCTTAGGGCCGGCCGGATCTGAAAACACCATATATTTT; abundance: NA; v_gene: TRBV11-2; j_gene: TRBJ1-3; d_gene: NA
CDR3aa: CASSPRWLADTDTQYF; CDR3nt: TGCGCCAGCAGCCCCAGGTGGCTAGCGGACACAGATACGCAGTATTTT; abundance: many; v_gene: TRBV4-1; j_gene: TRBJ2-3; d_gene: TRBD2
CDR3aa: CASRPQTGTGTEAFF; CDR3nt: TGTGCCAGCAGACCACAGACAGGGACGGGGACTGAAGCTTTCTTT; abundance: many; v_gene: TRBV6-4; j_gene: TRBJ1-1; d_gene: TRBD1
CDR3aa: CASSGDRGSQPQHF; CDR3nt: TGTGCCAGTAGTGGGGACAGGGGAAGTCAGCCCCAGCATTTT; abundance: many; v_gene: TRBV19; j_gene: TRBJ1-5; d_gene: TRBD1
CDR3aa: CASSLWSRTGGPDTQYF; CDR3nt: TGTGCCAGCAGCTTATGGTCCCGGACAGGGGGCCCAGATACGCAGTATTTT; abundance: many; v_gene: TRBV7-2; j_gene: TRBJ2-3; d_gene: TRBD1
CDR3aa: CASSYSSRGLAGEADTQYF; CDR3nt: TGTGCCAGCAGTTACTCGAGTAGGGGACTTGCAGGGGAAGCAGATACGCAGTATTTT; abundance: many; v_gene: TRBV6-5; j_gene: TRBJ2-3; d_gene: NA
CDR3aa: CASSYWVGAAEAFF; CDR3nt: TGTGCCAGCAGTTACTGGGTCGGGGCGGCTGAAGCTTTCTTT; abundance: many; v_gene: TRBV6-2/TRBV6-3; j_gene: TRBJ1-1; d_gene: NA
CDR3aa: CASSRRDRVSSYEQYF; CDR3nt: TGTGCCAGCAGTCGCCGGGACAGGGTGTCTTCCTACGAGCAGTACTTC; abundance: few; v_gene: TRBV11-1; j_gene: TRBJ2-7; d_gene: TRBD1
CDR3aa: CASSSQGATEAFF; CDR3nt: TGTGCCAGCAGCTCCCAGGGGGCCACTGAAGCTTTCTTT; abundance: many; v_gene: TRBV9; j_gene: TRBJ1-1; d_gene: TRBD1
CDR3aa: CASSFGFWEQFF; CDR3nt: TGTGCCAGCAGCTTCGGGTTTTGGGAGCAGTTCTTC; abundance: once; v_gene: TRBV5-8; j_gene: TRBJ2-1; d_gene: NA
CDR3aa: CSARRSSGANVLTF; CDR3nt: TGCAGTGCTAGAAGGAGCTCTGGGGCCAACGTCCTGACTTTC; abundance: many; v_gene: TRBV20-1; j_gene: TRBJ2-6; d_gene: NA
CDR3aa: CATRDREETQYF; CDR3nt: TGTGCCACCAGGGACAGAGAAGAGACCCAGTACTTC; abundance: many; v_gene: TRBV24-1; j_gene: TRBJ2-5; d_gene: NA
CDR3aa: CASSWGDTGNTEAFF; CDR3nt: TGTGCCAGCAGCTGGGGGGATACAGGAAACACTGAAGCTTTCTTT; abundance: NA; v_gene: TRBV7-9; j_gene: TRBJ1-1; d_gene: NA
CDR3aa: CASSIPGRFLAGANVLTF; CDR3nt: TGTGCCAGTAGTATCCCCGGCAGATTCCTGGCTGGGGCCAACGTCCTGACTTTC; abundance: NA; v_gene: TRBV19; j_gene: TRBJ2-6; d_gene: NA
CDR3aa: CASSYRETLARHEQFF; CDR3nt: TGTGCCAGCAGTTACAGGGAAACACTAGCGAGGCATGAGCAGTTCTTC; abundance: many; v_gene: TRBV6-6; j_gene: TRBJ2-1; d_gene: TRBD2
CDR3aa: CASSSGQGAMVREQYF; CDR3nt: TGTGCCAGTAGTTCGGGACAGGGGGCGATGGTACGCGAGCAGTACTTC; abundance: many; v_gene: TRBV19; j_gene: TRBJ2-7; d_gene: TRBD1
CDR3aa: CASSLWTGNNEQYF; CDR3nt: TGTGCCAGCAGTTTATGGACTGGCAACAACGAGCAGTACTTC; abundance: NA; v_gene: TRBV28; j_gene: TRBJ2-7; d_gene: NA
CDR3aa: CASTLLPDSIKTGELFF; CDR3nt: TGTGCCAGCACCCTTCTCCCCGACAGCATTAAGACCGGGGAGCTGTTTTTT; abundance: NA; v_gene: TRBV6-5; j_gene: TRBJ2-2; d_gene: NA
CDR3aa: CASSHTPGQVNNEQFF; CDR3nt: TGCGCCAGCAGCCACACACCGGGACAGGTAAATAATGAGCAGTTCTTC; abundance: many; v_gene: TRBV4-1; j_gene: TRBJ2-1; d_gene: TRBD1
CDR3aa: CASSMEQGEGAFF; CDR3nt: TGTGCCAGTAGTATGGAACAAGGGGAGGGCGCTTTCTTT; abundance: few; v_gene: TRBV19; j_gene: TRBJ1-1; d_gene: NA
CDR3aa: CAISESGQQFGEQFF; CDR3nt: TGTGCCATCAGTGAGTCGGGGCAGCAGTTTGGTGAGCAGTTCTTC; abundance: many; v_gene: TRBV10-3; j_gene: TRBJ2-1; d_gene: NA